A single TCR beta chain is shown here with its context. The antigen remains unidentified. V lost 3 bases and J 5 bases, leaving 11 bases between the germline ends. The CDR3 is 14 amino acids. Germline V gene sequence: CDR1 SEHNR, CDR2 FQNEAQ (reference sequence). The source of the sample is a study of T cell responses to AZD1222 COVID-19 vaccine. Background on the study: Pooling covered second doses at about 4 or about 12 weeks. Whole-study results and caveats: Donors skewed white British and female; clonal diversity was possibly underestimated. Reportedly, nearly half the spike-specific TCRs target unmutated variant regions. Spike-specific TCR breadth rose after two AZD1222 doses, and depth rose as well.

The method was immunoSEQ multiplex PCR; TCRdb's version includes in-frame clones alone and lacks a portion of them. The sample lists approximately 57,000 clones, approximately 86% occurring once. The clonotype was recovered from an adult in good health. V usage is TRBV7-9 and J usage is TRBJ2-1; the D is unclear. Source: peripheral blood, taken on day 0 of AZD1222 vaccination. CDR3: CASSFSTRNNEQFF. The CDR3 coding sequence is TGTGCCAGCAGCTTCAGCACGAGGAACAATGAGCAGTTCTTC. Together with reference TRBV7-9 and TRBJ2-1, the CDR3 gives the full variable domain: DTGVSQNPRHKITKRGQNVTFRCDPISEHNRLYWYRQTLGQGPEFLTYFQNEAQLEKSRLLSDRFSAERPKGSFSTLEIQRTEQGDSAMYLCASSFSTRNNEQFFGPGTRLTVL.